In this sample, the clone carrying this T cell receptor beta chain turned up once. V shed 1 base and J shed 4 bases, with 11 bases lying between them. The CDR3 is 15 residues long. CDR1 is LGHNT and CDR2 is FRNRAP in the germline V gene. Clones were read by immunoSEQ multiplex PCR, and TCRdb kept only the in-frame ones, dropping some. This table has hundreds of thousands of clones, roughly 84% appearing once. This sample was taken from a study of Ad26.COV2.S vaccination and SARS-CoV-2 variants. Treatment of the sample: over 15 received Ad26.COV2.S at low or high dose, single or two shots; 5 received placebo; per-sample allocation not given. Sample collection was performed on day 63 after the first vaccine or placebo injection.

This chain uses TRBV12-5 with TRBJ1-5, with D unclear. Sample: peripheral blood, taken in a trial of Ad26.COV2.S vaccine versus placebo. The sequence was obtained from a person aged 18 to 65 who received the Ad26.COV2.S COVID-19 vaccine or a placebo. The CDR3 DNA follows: TGTGCTAGTGGTTTGGAACCGGGCCCTAATCAGCCCCAGCATTTT. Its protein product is CASGLEPGPNQPQHF. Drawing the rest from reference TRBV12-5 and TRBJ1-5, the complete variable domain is DARVTQTPRHKVTEMGQEVTMRCQPILGHNTVFWYRQTMMQGLELLAYFRNRAPLDDSGMPKDRFSAEMPDATLATLKIQPSEPRDSAVYFCASGLEPGPNQPQHFGDGTRLSIL.